This entry lists 25 T cell receptor beta chains sequenced from one sample in a study of beta chain features in type 1 diabetes. The authors reverse transcribed all of the isolated RNA, so sequencing captured expressed TCRB transcripts. The data were produced by immunoSEQ multiplex PCR, yet TCRdb's version contains in-frame clones alone and is incomplete. This sample carries about 900,000 clones, roughly 16% of them seen once, and the ten largest clones take about 0.02%. The specimen was naive CD4+ T cells from blood. The receptors stem from a woman in her late teens or twenties in good health.

V usage is TRBV7-9 and J usage is TRBJ2-5; TRBD1 matches 9 bases. The ends lost 1 base at V and 5 bases at J; junction bases unmatched: 5. Per germline, CDR1 SEHNR and CDR2 FQNEAQ (reference sequence). This CDR3 is built from 15 residues. CDR3 sequence: CASSLEWTGDETQYF. The CDR3 DNA reads TGTGCCAGCAGCTTAGAATGGACAGGGGATGAGACCCAGTACTTC. Full variable domain (rest looked up from reference TRBV7-9 and TRBJ2-5): DTGVSQNPRHKITKRGQNVTFRCDPISEHNRLYWYRQTLGQGPEFLTYFQNEAQLEKSRLLSDRFSAERPKGSFSTLEIQRTEQGDSAMYLCASSLEWTGDETQYFGPGTRLLVL.

The rearrangement joins TRBV15 to TRBJ2-1; D uncertain. CDR1 and CDR2 from the germline V gene are LNHNV and YYDKDF (reference sequence). The CDR3 totals 16 residues. V shed 3 bases and J shed 0 bases, with 12 bases lying between them. The CDR3 sequence: CATSRGLPSSYNEQFF. As DNA, the CDR3 is TGTGCCACCAGCAGGGGTTTACCGAGCTCCTACAATGAGCAGTTCTTC.

The sample holds a few counts of this clone. The J gene is TRBJ2-7, the V gene TRBV27; D assignment may be TRBD1 or TRBD2 (5 bases each). CDR3 length: 15 amino acids. V lost 6 bases to trimming and J lost 0 bases, with 15 bases between them. Germline CDR1 and CDR2: MNHEY and SMNVEV (reference sequence). The CDR3 nucleotides are TGTGCCAGCAGGGATAGAGGGACCAGCTCCTACGAGCAGTACTTC. Translation gives CASRDRGTSSYEQYF.

This chain joins TRBV5-1 and TRBJ2-2, with D unclear. Germline V gene lookup returns CDR1 SGHRS and CDR2 YFSETQ. CDR3 size: 15 residues. V lost 2 bases and J 7 bases, leaving 15 bases between the germline ends. The CDR3 sequence is CASSFYLDSHGELFF. CDR3 nucleotides: TGCGCCAGCAGCTTCTATCTAGATTCCCACGGGGAGCTGTTTTTT.

Many counts were recorded for this clone. The genes are TRBV2 and TRBJ2-3; no reliable D call. The V gene lost 6 bases and the J gene lost 9 bases, with 7 bases spanning the gap. The CDR3 extends over 10 amino acids. Germline CDR1 and CDR2: SNHLY and FYNNEI. The CDR3 bases are TGTGCCAGCAGGACTTACACGCAGTATTTT. Its protein is CASRTYTQYF. Based on the CDR3 plus reference TRBV2 and TRBJ2-3, the full variable domain is EPEVTQTPSHQVTQMGQEVILRCVPISNHLYFYWYRQILGQKVEFLVSFYNNEISEKSEIFDDQFSVERPDGSNFTLKIRSTKLEDSAMYFCASRTYTQYFGPGTRLTVL.

J is TRBJ2-7 and V is TRBV7-6; D is unclear. This CDR3 comprises 14 residues. With 5 bases removed from V and 0 bases from J, the gap between germline ends came to 11 bases. The germline CDR1 and CDR2 sequences are SGHVS and FNYEAQ. CDR3 sequence reads: CASSLDPSSYEQYF. The DNA for the CDR3 is TGTGCCAGCAGCCTTGACCCGAGCTCCTACGAGCAGTACTTC. The complete variable domain, with remaining parts taken from reference TRBV7-6 and TRBJ2-7, reads GAGVSQSPRYKVTKRGQDVALRCDPISGHVSLYWYRQALGQGPEFLTYFNYEAQQDKSGLPNDRFSAERPEGSISTLTIQRTEQRDSAMYRCASSLDPSSYEQYFGPGTRLTVT.

This clone appeared a few times. The J gene is TRBJ2-7, the V gene TRBV13, with D unresolved. This CDR3 has 12 amino acids. V was pared by 4 bases and J by 0 bases, with 4 bases between. Germline V CDR1 and CDR2: PRHDT, FYEKMQ (reference sequence). The CDR3 sequence is CASSSRSYEQYF. The DNA for the CDR3 is TGTGCCAGCAGCTCCCGCTCCTACGAGCAGTACTTC.

The gene calls are TRBV5-1 and TRBJ2-1; D call uncertain. Trimming took 9 bases from V and 0 from J, leaving 13 bases between them. In germline, CDR1 is SGHRS, CDR2 YFSETQ. The CDR3 is 14 amino acids. The CDR3: CATRPRSSYNEQFF. The CDR3 nucleotides are TGCGCCACCAGGCCGCGGAGCTCCTACAATGAGCAGTTCTTC.

This clone was seen a single time. The gene calls are TRBV28 and TRBJ1-5; D not resolved. V lost 3 bases, J lost 7 bases, and 7 bases lay in between. The CDR3 loop spans 12 amino acids. CDR1 and CDR2 (germline): MDHEN, SYDVKM. CDR3 residues: CASSFWRQPQHF. DNA of the CDR3: TGTGCCAGCAGTTTCTGGCGGCAGCCCCAGCATTTT.

The chain links TRBV6-6 to TRBJ1-5; D is ambiguous. Germline CDR1 and CDR2: MNHNY and SVGAGI (reference sequence). Between the trimmed V and J ends, which lost 5 bases and 1 base, there was a span of 9 bases. This CDR3 contains 14 residues. The DNA for the CDR3 is TGTGCCAGCAGTCAAGCGGAAAGCAATCAGCCCCAGCATTTT. Translated: CASSQAESNQPQHF.

The J gene is TRBJ2-5, the V gene TRBV5-1, with D possibly matching TRBD1 (6 bases). The CDR3 sequence is 16 residues long. The V end was cut by 0 bases, the J end by 4 bases, with 16 bases between. Germline CDR1 SGHRS, CDR2 YFSETQ. The CDR3: CASSLVAGDGRETQYF. The CDR3 coding sequence is TGCGCCAGCAGCTTGGTGGCAGGGGATGGTCGAGAGACCCAGTACTTC. Variable domain in full (rest from reference TRBV5-1 and TRBJ2-5): KAGVTQTPRYLIKTRGQQVTLSCSPISGHRSVSWYQQTPGQGLQFLFEYFSETQRNKGNFPGRFSGRQFSNSRSEMNVSTLELGDSALYLCASSLVAGDGRETQYFGPGTRLLVL.

The V call is TRBV28, the J call TRBJ2-1, with 9 bases fitting TRBD1. This CDR3 region has 13 residues. Per germline, CDR1 MDHEN and CDR2 SYDVKM. The junction had 8 bases not matched to a gene; V was cut back by 7 bases and J by 10 bases. CDR3 protein: CASTPSTGGEQFF. CDR3 coding DNA: TGTGCCAGCACCCCAAGTACAGGGGGCGAGCAGTTCTTC.

The chain recombines TRBV9 with TRBJ2-1, with D tentatively TRBD1 or TRBD2 (5 bases each). V was pared by 0 bases and J by 9 bases, with 16 bases between. Germline CDR1 reads SGDLS; CDR2 reads YYNGEE. The CDR3 is 15 residues long. CDR3 region: CASSVAGRAAGEQFF. Written as DNA, the CDR3 is TGTGCCAGCAGCGTAGCGGGACGGGCGGCAGGTGAGCAGTTCTTC.

The V call is TRBV9, the J call TRBJ2-1, with 8 bases aligning to TRBD1. V lost 0 bases, J lost 4 bases, and 6 bases stayed unmatched. The germline V gene has CDR1 SGDLS and CDR2 YYNGEE. The CDR3 runs 16 residues. The CDR3: CASSVAGGTGYNEQFF. Here the CDR3 DNA reads TGTGCCAGCAGCGTAGCAGGGGGCACGGGGTACAATGAGCAGTTCTTC. Filled out from reference TRBV9 and TRBJ2-1, the complete variable domain reads DSGVTQTPKHLITATGQRVTLRCSPRSGDLSVYWYQQSLDQGLQFLIQYYNGEERAKGNILERFSAQQFPDLHSELNLSSLELGDSALYFCASSVAGGTGYNEQFFGPGTRLTVL.

This clone appeared a few times. The chain employs TRBV27 and TRBJ1-6; D unresolved. Trimming took off 2 bases at V and 4 bases at J, with 3 bases between the two ends. The CDR3 loop spans 13 amino acids. CDR1 and CDR2 (germline): MNHEY, SMNVEV (reference sequence). The CDR3 here is CASSLAYNSPLHF. CDR3 nucleotide sequence: TGTGCCAGCAGTTTAGCGTATAATTCACCCCTCCACTTT.

This clone came up a few times. The chain employs TRBV7-3 and TRBJ2-1, with D hard to call. The CDR3 spans 14 residues. Germline values: CDR1 SGHTA, CDR2 FQGTGA. V lost 2 bases and J lost 7, with 12 bases in between. CDR3 sequence: CASSLSTGRNEQFF. CDR3 in DNA: TGTGCCAGCAGCTTATCTACGGGCAGGAATGAGCAGTTCTTC.

This clone was recorded a few times. The chain couples TRBV5-1 to TRBJ2-5, with TRBD2 matching 8 bases. The CDR3 is 17 residues long. Trimming at V came to 2 bases and at J to 5 bases, leaving 14 bases not matched to a gene. The V gene's germline CDR1 is SGHRS and CDR2 YFSETQ. The CDR3 is CASSLRGLSGSDETQYF. CDR3 coding DNA: TGCGCCAGCAGCTTAAGGGGTCTGAGCGGGAGCGATGAGACCCAGTACTTC.

Only a few counts were recorded for this clone. The V call is TRBV6-5, the J call TRBJ2-1; no firm D call. The V gene's germline CDR1 is MNHEY and CDR2 SVGAGI. The CDR3 has 16 amino acids. The V gene lost 0 bases and the J gene lost 0 bases, with 9 bases spanning the gap. CDR3 residues: CASSYSNQPSYNEQFF. Written as DNA, the CDR3 is TGTGCCAGCAGTTACTCGAATCAGCCCTCCTACAATGAGCAGTTCTTC.

CDR3 protein: CATSREASGNTGELFF. The CDR3 DNA is TGTGCCACCAGCAGAGAGGCTAGCGGAAACACCGGGGAGCTGTTTTTT. The V and J genes are TRBV15 and TRBJ2-2; 7 bases are a match to TRBD2. Germline trimming cut 0 bases from V and 2 bases from J; bases unmatched to any gene: 3. The CDR3 covers 16 residues. CDR1 and CDR2 (germline): LNHNV, YYDKDF (reference sequence).

V gene TRBV5-4 combines with J gene TRBJ2-1; 9 bases are shared with TRBD1. Germline assignment: CDR1 SGHNT and CDR2 YYREEE (reference sequence). V lost 4 bases to trimming and J lost 4 bases; unmatched junction nucleotides: 18. The CDR3 runs 19 residues. The CDR3 coding sequence is TGTGCCAGCAGCCCGGGACAGGGTTTGAGGACAAAGTTTTACAATGAGCAGTTCTTC. As protein: CASSPGQGLRTKFYNEQFF.

The V gene is TRBV18, the J gene TRBJ2-7; D is possibly TRBD2 (6 bases). This CDR3 region has 14 residues. From germline, CDR1 is KGHSH and CDR2 LQKENI. Between the trimmed V and J ends, which lost 3 bases and 0 bases, there was a span of 9 bases. In DNA, the CDR3 is TGTGCCAGCTCACCTCTAGCGCTCTCCTACGAGCAGTACTTC. This gives the protein CASSPLALSYEQYF.

This clone has only a few counts. The chain joins TRBV5-1 to TRBJ1-5; 8 bases agree with TRBD1. Germline V CDR1 and CDR2: SGHRS, YFSETQ. The CDR3 spans 15 residues. Trimming took 1 base from V and 2 from J; bases not matched to a gene: 2. The CDR3 DNA reads TGCGCCAGCAGCTTGCAGGGGGCTCGCAATCAGCCCCAGCATTTT. It codes for CASSLQGARNQPQHF. The full variable domain, with the rest looked up from reference TRBV5-1 and TRBJ1-5, is KAGVTQTPRYLIKTRGQQVTLSCSPISGHRSVSWYQQTPGQGLQFLFEYFSETQRNKGNFPGRFSGRQFSNSRSEMNVSTLELGDSALYLCASSLQGARNQPQHFGDGTRLSIL.

This clone showed up just a few times. The chain has TRBV2 and TRBJ2-1; TRBD2 might be the D (5 bases). V shed 8 bases and J shed 0 bases, with 8 bases lying between them. The CDR3 has 13 amino acids. The germline CDR1 and CDR2 sequences are SNHLY and FYNNEI. CDR3 region: CASQRISYNEQFF. CDR3 nucleotide sequence: TGTGCCAGCCAGCGGATCTCCTACAATGAGCAGTTCTTC.

This clone has only a few counts. V gene TRBV5-6 combines with J gene TRBJ2-3; 8 bases fit TRBD1. CDR3 length: 18 amino acids. The J segment lost 2 bases and the V segment lost 3 bases, leaving 14 bases of the junction unmatched. Per the germline V gene, CDR1 is SGHDT and CDR2 is YYEEEE. For the CDR3, the DNA is TGTGCCAGCAGCTCTACAAGGACAGGGTTGGGATTCACAGATACGCAGTATTTT. Translated, it gives CASSSTRTGLGFTDTQYF.

This clone was counted a few times. The rearrangement joins TRBV29-1 to TRBJ1-1; D gene ambiguous. Trimming stripped 0 bases from V and 1 base from J, with 6 bases between. CDR1 and CDR2 (germline): SQVTM, ANQGSEA. This CDR3 region has 13 residues. The CDR3 protein is CSVEDWKNTEAFF. CDR3 sequence (DNA): TGCAGCGTTGAAGATTGGAAGAACACTGAAGCTTTCTTT.